The present TCR beta chain was sequenced within a study of T cells in Graves' hyperthyroidism and ophthalmopathy. General study findings and limits: Most clonotypes expanded in the thyroid (above 0.001) were also present in blood.

The investigators amplified TCR beta CDR3 regions from RNA transcripts. A set of HTBI primers served as the primers for a first-round RT-PCR of the TCR CDR3. TCRdb re-called the multiplex PCR reads with MiXCR, one entry per CDR3 protein. The table has about 350,000 distinct CDR3 sequences, around a sixth seen once; the top ten hold around 15%. About 10 ml of fresh peripheral blood supplied the PBMCs. V lost 4 bases and J 4 bases, leaving 22 bases between the germline ends. The CDR3 is made up of 16 amino acids. Germline-derived CDR1 and CDR2 are SQVTM and ANQGSEA. As concerns this clonotype: The antigen remains unidentified.

Sequenced material: blood. This chain uses TRBV29-1 with TRBJ1-2; perhaps TRBD1 as D (5 bases). The TCR comes from a woman in her thirties or forties with Graves' ophthalmopathy. The CDR3 bases are TGCAGCGTTGTCTCCATTTCAGGGATCACTAGCTATGGCTACACCTTC. Its translation: CSVVSISGITSYGYTF. Supplemented by reference TRBV29-1 and TRBJ1-2, the full variable domain reads SAVISQKPSRDICQRGTSLTIQCQVDSQVTMMFWYRQQPGQSLTLIATANQGSEATYESGFVIDKFPISRPNLTFSTLTVSNMSPEDSSIYLCSVVSISGITSYGYTFGSGTRLTVV.